The clone carrying this T cell receptor (beta chain) showed up many times. The antigen is undetermined. The sample is drawn from a study of early T cells in non-severe SARS-CoV-2 infection. As part of library construction, unique molecular identifiers were attached to individual cDNA molecules. Via MiXCR, TCRdb re-called the 5' RACE reads, giving one row per CDR3 protein. The sample includes more than 85,000 distinct CDR3 sequences, roughly 12% of them seen just once. Overall study findings and caveats: The matching step, a VDJdb search, favored anti-spike CD8 responses and missed private and CD4 specificities.

Germline CDR1 MNHNS, CDR2 SASEGT. This CDR3 region has 16 residues. Trimming at V came to 5 bases and at J to 3 bases, leaving 9 bases not matched to a gene. The clonotype originates from an adult who was a healthcare worker with PCR-confirmed SARS-CoV-2 infection or an uninfected control (not recorded which). Sample: whole blood, taken at baseline. This chain uses TRBV6-1 with TRBJ2-3, with 9 nucleotides matching TRBD2. CDR3 bases: TGTGCCAGCAGTACCCAAGCGGGAGGAGGTACAGATACGCAGTATTTT. This codes for CASSTQAGGGTDTQYF.